Shown below are 27 T cell receptor beta chains from a single sample sequenced in a study of cytomegalovirus exposure and HLA in healthy donors (dated 2017 in TCRdb). The library was obtained by the immunoSEQ multiplex PCR assay. For the multiplex PCR, a mixture combining 60 forward primers for TCR Vbeta segments and 13 reverse primers for TCR Jbeta segments was used. Sourced from immuneACCESS, this table was stored by TCRdb with only in-frame sequences that have V and J called. A share of the clones is absent; for the studies checked, an unresolved V gene accounts for under half, and the remainder has no known explanation. The table for this sample lists roughly 250,000 clones; 70% to 90% of them were counted only once. The ten biggest clones cover about 2% of the sample. Sequenced input: PBMCs. The source is a woman aged 40 to 50 in good health and CMV-seropositive.

The rearrangement links TRBV2 to TRBJ1-2, with TRBD1 matching 8 bases. V shed 9 bases and J 2 bases; nucleotides not matched to a gene: 5. In germline, CDR1 is SNHLY, CDR2 FYNNEI. The CDR3 totals 13 residues. DNA of the CDR3: TGTGCCAGGGGGACAGGCCTAAACTATGGCTACACCTTC. This codes for CARGTGLNYGYTF.

This sequence joins TRBV30 and TRBJ1-3; 7 nucleotides line up with TRBD1. The junction had 9 bases not matched to a gene; V was cut back by 4 bases and J by 0 bases. Per germline, CDR1 GTSNPN and CDR2 SVGIG (reference sequence). The CDR3 spans 16 residues. CDR3 in amino acids: CAWNRGQFISGNTIYF. CDR3 nucleotide sequence: TGTGCCTGGAACAGGGGACAGTTCATCTCTGGAAACACCATATATTTT.

This chain joins TRBV4-1 and TRBJ2-3; 13 bases fit TRBD2. This CDR3 contains 18 residues. Germline V gene sequence: CDR1 MGHRA, CDR2 YSYEKL. Germline trimming cut 4 bases from V and 2 bases from J; bases unmatched to any gene: 9. This chain's CDR3 is CASSLGLAGRATTDTQYF. The CDR3, as DNA: TGCGCCAGCAGCCTGGGACTAGCGGGGCGGGCCACCACAGATACGCAGTATTTT.

In this sample, this clone turned up a few times. One junction end disagrees with the germline gene, perhaps due to a read error. CDR3 bases: TGTGCCTGGGCTCGACTAGCGAATACCGGGGAGCTGTTTTTT. Translated: CAWARLANTGELFF. The chain recombines TRBV30 with TRBJ2-2; 8 nucleotides agree with TRBD2. Germline-derived CDR1 and CDR2 are GTSNPN and SVGIG (reference sequence). CDR3 size: 14 residues. Drawing the rest from reference TRBV30 and TRBJ2-2, the complete variable domain is SQTIHQWPATLVQPVGSPLSLECTVEGTSNPNLYWYRQAAGRGLQLLFYSVGIGQISSEVPQNLSASRPQDRQFILSSKKLLLSDSGFYLCAWARLANTGELFFGEGSRLTVL.

This clone occurred once. V and J are TRBV28 and TRBJ2-2; TRBD2 agrees at 7 bases. CDR1 is MDHEN, CDR2 SYDVKM, per germline. The trim removed 3 bases at V and 7 bases at J, leaving 11 bases unmatched. The CDR3 has 16 amino acids. CDR3 in amino acids: CASSFSGGSIVGELFF. The CDR3 DNA sequence: TGTGCCAGCAGTTTTTCCGGCGGGAGCATTGTCGGGGAGCTGTTTTTT.

This chain links TRBV7-3 with TRBJ2-1; TRBD1 agrees at 7 bases. From germline, CDR1 is SGHTA and CDR2 FQGTGA. The CDR3 contains 15 residues. V lost 5 bases, J lost 7 bases, and 11 bases stayed unmatched. CDR3 sequence (DNA): TGTGCCAGCAGCCCTTACCCCGGACAGGCAAATGAGCAGTTCTTC. Residues: CASSPYPGQANEQFF. The whole variable domain, remainder taken from reference TRBV7-3 and TRBJ2-1, is GAGVSQTPSNKVTEKGKYVELRCDPISGHTALYWYRQSLGQGPEFLIYFQGTGAADDSGLPNDRFFAVRPEGSVSTLKIQRTERGDSAVYLCASSPYPGQANEQFFGPGTRLTVL.

This CDR3 reads CASSLSGAGKDEQFF. CDR3 nucleotides: TGTGCCAGCAGCCTGAGCGGAGCGGGGAAGGATGAGCAGTTCTTC. The V call is TRBV5-4, the J call TRBJ2-1; 7 positions match TRBD2. Germline V gives CDR1 SGHNT, CDR2 YYREEE (reference sequence). The CDR3 loop spans 15 amino acids. Trimming removed 4 bases from V and 8 bases from J; junction bases left unmatched: 12.

The chain employs TRBV4-3 and TRBJ2-7; maybe TRBD1 (6 bases). The length of the CDR3 is 15 residues. V was pared by 2 bases and J by 2 bases, with 13 bases between. Germline assignment: CDR1 LGHNA and CDR2 YSLEER. CDR3 coding DNA: TGCGCCAGCAGCCAAAGCAGACAGGTTGCCTACGAGCAGTACTTC. It translates to CASSQSRQVAYEQYF.

There are a few counts of this clone. V is TRBV29-1 and J is TRBJ1-2; the match to TRBD1 covers 8 bases. Germline trimming cut 4 bases from V and 6 bases from J; bases unmatched to any gene: 7. This CDR3 is 13 amino acids long. CDR1 SQVTM and CDR2 ANQGSEA come from the germline V gene. The CDR3: CSVGYRGTDGYTF. For the CDR3, the DNA is TGCAGCGTTGGCTACAGGGGGACGGATGGCTACACCTTC.

The J gene is TRBJ1-4, the V gene TRBV2, with D unclear. The ends were cut back, 3 bases at V and 7 bases at J, with 15 bases in the middle. CDR3 length equals 15 residues. Germline loops: CDR1 SNHLY, CDR2 FYNNEI. The CDR3: CASSEVYHSGEKLFF. The CDR3 DNA reads as TGTGCCAGCAGTGAGGTATACCACAGTGGTGAAAAACTGTTTTTT.

This chain connects TRBV11-2 to TRBJ1-1, with D possibly TRBD1 on 5 matching bases. The V end was cut by 5 bases, the J end by 4 bases, with 14 bases between. This CDR3 region has 14 residues. The germline CDR1 and CDR2 sequences are SGHAT and FQNNGV. CDR3 residues: CASSLGGTPTEAFF. The CDR3 DNA is TGTGCCAGCAGCCTCGGTGGGACTCCCACTGAAGCTTTCTTT.

The chain is built from TRBV7-3 and TRBJ2-2, with a possible D match to TRBD2 (6 bases). Trimming cost V 1 base and J 4 bases, with 13 bases left between them. The CDR3 extends over 16 amino acids. Germline V gives CDR1 SGHTA, CDR2 FQGTGA. In DNA form, the CDR3 reads TGTGCCAGCAGCTTAATCCGCGGGACGGGCACCGGGGAGCTGTTTTTT. Its protein is CASSLIRGTGTGELFF.

This CDR3 reads CASSRFRGQVNEKLFF. Written as DNA, the CDR3 is TGTGCCAGCAGTCGCTTCCGGGGACAGGTTAATGAAAAACTGTTTTTT. The chain carries TRBV28 and TRBJ1-4; 8 nucleotides agree with TRBD1. This CDR3 spans 16 amino acids. Germline V gene lookup returns CDR1 MDHEN and CDR2 SYDVKM. Unmatched junction bases numbered 9, after V lost 5 bases and J lost 4 bases.

A few counts support this clone. V and J are TRBV30 and TRBJ1-2; D uncertain. Germline V gene data show CDR1 as GTSNPN and CDR2 as SVGIG (reference sequence). The CDR3 has 13 amino acids. Trimming removed 0 bases from V and 8 bases from J, with 13 bases in between. The CDR3 region has the DNA TGTGCCTGGAGTGTAGGCGGGGATGACGGCTACACCTTC. Its protein is CAWSVGGDDGYTF.

V is TRBV18 and J is TRBJ2-2; D perhaps matches TRBD2 (5 bases). CDR3 size: 16 residues. CDR1 is KGHSH, CDR2 LQKENI, per germline. Trimming cost V 0 bases and J 7 bases, with 15 bases left between them. CDR3 in amino acids: CASSPPGGPPRGELFF. The CDR3 bases are TGTGCCAGCTCACCACCCGGAGGACCCCCTCGCGGGGAGCTGTTTTTT.

This clone was detected only a few times. The chain couples TRBV14 to TRBJ1-2; 10 nucleotides agree with TRBD1. This CDR3 has 17 amino acids. CDR1 and CDR2 (germline): SGHDN, FVKESK. Trimming at V came to 3 bases and at J to 3 bases, leaving 10 bases not matched to a gene. Here the CDR3 reads CASSHLKGQGKDYGYTF. The CDR3 DNA follows: TGTGCCAGCAGCCACCTGAAGGGACAGGGGAAAGACTATGGCTACACCTTC.

The J gene is TRBJ2-1, the V gene TRBV30; 7 bases match TRBD2. The CDR3 has 15 amino acids. Germline-derived CDR1 and CDR2 are GTSNPN and SVGIG (reference sequence). V lost 0 bases to trimming and J lost 4 bases; unmatched junction nucleotides: 6. DNA of the CDR3: TGTGCCTGGAGTGTACTGTCTAGCGGATACAATGAGCAGTTCTTC. Translation gives CAWSVLSSGYNEQFF.

The chain is built from TRBV19 and TRBJ2-1; TRBD2 matches 13 bases. The length of the CDR3 is 15 residues. Germline values: CDR1 LNHDA, CDR2 SQIVND (reference sequence). V lost 6 bases to trimming and J lost 5 bases; unmatched junction nucleotides: 4. The CDR3: CASRPTSGRDNEQFF. The CDR3, as DNA: TGTGCCAGTAGGCCCACTAGCGGGAGGGACAATGAGCAGTTCTTC.

The chain has TRBV6-6 and TRBJ2-7, with no clear D. Trimming shortened V by 0 bases and J by 3 bases, and 9 bases separated the two germline ends. The CDR3 runs 14 residues. Germline V gene data show CDR1 as MNHNY and CDR2 as SVGAGI (reference sequence). DNA of the CDR3: TGTGCCAGCAGTTACTCAGAGGAAATCTACGAGCAGTACTTC. Residues: CASSYSEEIYEQYF.

CDR3 in amino acids: CASSQDWLANNEQFF. In DNA form, the CDR3 reads TGCGCCAGCAGCCAAGATTGGCTAGCGAACAATGAGCAGTTCTTC. The chain joins TRBV4-3 to TRBJ2-1; D might be TRBD2 (6 bases). This CDR3 is built from 15 residues. CDR1 LGHNA and CDR2 YSLEER come from the germline V gene. V was cut by 0 bases and J by 5 bases, with 11 bases left in between.

CDR3 coding DNA: TGTGCCAGTAGTGGGAGAGGATCAAGCCAGCCCCAGCATTTT. It translates to CASSGRGSSQPQHF. V usage is TRBV19 and J usage is TRBJ1-5; D remains ambiguous. Trimming took off 5 bases at V and 7 bases at J, with 15 bases between the two ends. CDR3 length: 14 amino acids. Germline V gene sequence: CDR1 LNHDA, CDR2 SQIVND (reference sequence). The variable domain in full, with the rest retrieved from reference TRBV19 and TRBJ1-5, is DGGITQSPKYLFRKEGQNVTLSCEQNLNHDAMYWYRQDPGQGLRLIYYSQIVNDFQKGDIAEGYSVSREKKESFPLTVTSAQKNPTAFYLCASSGRGSSQPQHFGDGTRLSIL.

This clone was observed once. The chain links TRBV13 to TRBJ2-2; no clear D. Germline values: CDR1 PRHDT, CDR2 FYEKMQ (reference sequence). V lost 4 bases and J lost 0, with 12 bases in between. This CDR3 is 16 amino acids long. CDR3 sequence: CASSSWRHANTGELFF. As DNA, the CDR3 is TGTGCCAGCAGCTCCTGGCGACACGCGAACACCGGGGAGCTGTTTTTT.

A word on this clone: Other DNA sequences in the sample encode the same CDR3. CDR3 protein: CASSPSTDTQYF. Here the CDR3 DNA reads TGTGCCAGCAGCCCAAGCACAGATACGCAGTATTTT. V and J are TRBV7-8 and TRBJ2-3; D unclear. The CDR3 spans 12 residues. V shed 5 bases and J shed 0 bases, with 3 bases lying between them. Germline V CDR1 and CDR2: SGHVS, FQNEAQ.

The rearrangement joins TRBV6-5 to TRBJ1-4; 7 bases align to TRBD1. Germline V gene data show CDR1 as MNHEY and CDR2 as SVGAGI. The CDR3 is 15 residues long. J gave up 2 bases and V 6 bases, and 6 bases lay outside the gene matches. In DNA form, the CDR3 reads TGTGCCAGCAGGCGACAGGGAACGACTAATGAAAAACTGTTTTTT. Protein: CASRRQGTTNEKLFF.

This rearrangement joins TRBV6-1 to TRBJ2-7; TRBD1 agrees at 7 bases. This CDR3 comprises 12 residues. With 6 bases clipped from V and 6 bases from J, the junction kept 5 bases outside the gene matches. Germline CDR1 and CDR2: MNHNS and SASEGT. The CDR3 DNA reads as TGTGCCAGCAGGCTACAGGGGCTCGAGCAGTACTTC. This encodes CASRLQGLEQYF.

This clone appeared a few times. The CDR3 DNA reads TGTGCCAGTAGTCGGACAGTCCAAGAGACCCAGTACTTC. Protein product: CASSRTVQETQYF. The chain recombines TRBV19 with TRBJ2-5; D may be TRBD1 (6 bases). The CDR3 totals 13 residues. Per the germline V gene, CDR1 is LNHDA and CDR2 is SQIVND (reference sequence). V was trimmed by 5 bases and J by 1 base, leaving 8 bases between them.

The chain uses TRBV4-1 and TRBJ2-3; D uncertain. Trimming shortened V by 1 base and J by 4 bases, and 9 bases separated the two germline ends. Germline V gene sequence: CDR1 MGHRA, CDR2 YSYEKL. The CDR3 runs 14 residues. This chain's CDR3 is CASSQGLDPDTQYF. CDR3 nucleotides: TGCGCCAGCAGCCAAGGACTTGACCCAGATACGCAGTATTTT.